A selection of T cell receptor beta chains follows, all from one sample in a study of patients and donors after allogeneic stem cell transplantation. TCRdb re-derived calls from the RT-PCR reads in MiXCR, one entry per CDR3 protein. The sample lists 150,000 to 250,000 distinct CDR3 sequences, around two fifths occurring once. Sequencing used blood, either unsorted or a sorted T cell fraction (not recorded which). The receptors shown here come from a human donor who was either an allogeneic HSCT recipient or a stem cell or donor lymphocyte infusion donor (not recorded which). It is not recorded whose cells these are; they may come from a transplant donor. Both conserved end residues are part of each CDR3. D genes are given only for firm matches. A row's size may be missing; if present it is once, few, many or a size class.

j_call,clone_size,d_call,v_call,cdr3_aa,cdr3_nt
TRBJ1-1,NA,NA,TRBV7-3,CASSLLKGPFTEAFF,TGTGCCAGCAGCTTATTAAAGGGGCCGTTCACTGAAGCTTTCTTT
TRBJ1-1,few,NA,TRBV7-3,CASSLTGGSNTEAFF,TGTGCCAGCAGCTTAACGGGCGGCTCGAACACTGAAGCTTTCTTT
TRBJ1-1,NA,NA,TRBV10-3,CAIRGDGNMNTEAFF,TGTGCCATCAGGGGGGACGGAAACATGAACACTGAAGCTTTCTTT
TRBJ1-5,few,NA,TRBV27,CAPLGVAQHF,TGTGCCCCCTTAGGTGTGGCCCAGCATTTT
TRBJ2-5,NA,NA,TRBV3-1,CASSQDETQYF,TGTGCCAGCAGCCAAGATGAGACCCAGTACTTC
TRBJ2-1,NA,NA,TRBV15,CATSRDRREQFF,TGTGCCACCAGCAGAGATAGGCGGGAGCAGTTCTTC
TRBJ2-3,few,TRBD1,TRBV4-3,CASSPIDRGTDTQYF,TGCGCCAGCAGCCCCATCGACAGGGGCACAGATACGCAGTATTTT
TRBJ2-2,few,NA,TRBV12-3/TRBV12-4,CASNTGTTSPSGELFF,TGTGCCAGCAATACAGGGACAACTTCCCCCTCCGGGGAGCTGTTTTTT
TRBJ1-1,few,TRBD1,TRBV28,CASSLGDRGRGNTEAFF,TGTGCCAGCAGTTTAGGGGACAGGGGGCGAGGGAACACTGAAGCTTTCTTT
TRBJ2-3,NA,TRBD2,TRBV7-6,CASSPKGTTTDTQYF,TGTGCCAGCAGCCCCAAGGGGACTACCACAGATACGCAGTATTTT
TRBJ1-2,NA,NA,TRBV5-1,CASSLGQEDNYGYTF,TGCGCCAGCAGCTTGGGACAGGAGGATAACTATGGCTACACCTTC
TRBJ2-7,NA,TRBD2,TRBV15,CATSKAGEFSYEQYF,TGTGCCACCAGCAAAGCGGGAGAATTCTCCTACGAGCAGTACTTC
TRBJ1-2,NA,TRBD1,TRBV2,CTSREGQPPFGYTF,TGTACCAGCAGAGAGGGACAGCCACCCTTTGGCTACACCTTC
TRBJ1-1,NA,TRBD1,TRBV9,CASSRETGTGEAFF,TGTGCCAGCAGCCGAGAGACAGGGACTGGAGAGGCTTTCTTT
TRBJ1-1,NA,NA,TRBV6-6,CASSYPRDLLGAFF,TGTGCCAGCAGTTACCCTAGGGACCTCCTTGGGGCTTTCTTT
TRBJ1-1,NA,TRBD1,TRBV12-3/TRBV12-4,CASTRTGVGTEAFF,TGTGCCAGCACACGGACAGGGGTGGGCACTGAAGCTTTCTTT
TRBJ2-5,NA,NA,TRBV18,CASSRVTETQYF,TGTGCCAGCTCACGGGTAACGGAGACCCAGTACTTC
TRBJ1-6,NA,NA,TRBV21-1,CASSGGPGNNSPLHF,TGTGCCAGCAGTGGAGGGCCAGGGAATAATTCACCCCTCCACTTT
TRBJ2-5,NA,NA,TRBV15,CATSRPTETQYF,TGTGCCACCAGCAGACCGACTGAGACCCAGTACTTC
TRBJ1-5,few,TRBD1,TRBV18,CASSPRQGAWQPQHF,TGTGCCAGCTCTCCGAGACAGGGGGCATGGCAGCCCCAGCATTTT
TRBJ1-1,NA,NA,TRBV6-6,CASSYSILAFF,TGTGCCAGCAGTTACTCGATTCTGGCTTTCTTT
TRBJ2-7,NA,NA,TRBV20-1,CSASPTGVYEQYF,TGCAGTGCTAGCCCGACAGGAGTCTACGAGCAGTACTTC
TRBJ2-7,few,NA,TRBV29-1,CSVQGSNYEQYF,TGCAGCGTTCAGGGTTCCAACTACGAGCAGTACTTC
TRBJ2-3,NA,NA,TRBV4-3,CASSQDWGRVNTQYF,TGCGCCAGCAGCCAAGATTGGGGGCGAGTAAATACGCAGTATTTT
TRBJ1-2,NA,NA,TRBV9,CASSVGPGLNYGYTF,TGTGCCAGCAGCGTAGGGCCGGGATTAAACTATGGCTACACCTTC
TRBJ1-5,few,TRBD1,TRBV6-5,CASSFGRDRGHQPQHF,TGTGCCAGCAGTTTCGGGAGAGACAGGGGGCATCAGCCCCAGCATTTT
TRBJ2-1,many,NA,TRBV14,CASSHGLRQFF,TGTGCCAGCAGCCACGGGCTAAGACAGTTCTTC
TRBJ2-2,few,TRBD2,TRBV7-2,CASSLVSGRTGELFF,TGTGCCAGCAGCTTAGTTAGCGGGAGAACCGGGGAGCTGTTTTTT
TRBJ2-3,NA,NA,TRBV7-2,CASSPTRVWADTQYF,TGTGCCAGCAGCCCCACTAGAGTTTGGGCAGATACGCAGTATTTT
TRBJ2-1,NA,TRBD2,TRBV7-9,CASSLGDRLAVEQFF,TGTGCCAGCAGCTTAGGGGATAGACTAGCAGTTGAGCAGTTCTTC
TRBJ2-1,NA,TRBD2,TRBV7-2,CASSSLAGVSYNEQFF,TGTGCCAGCAGCTCACTAGCGGGAGTATCCTACAATGAGCAGTTCTTC
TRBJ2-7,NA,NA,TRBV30,CAWSVKAGYSYEQYF,TGTGCCTGGAGTGTAAAGGCAGGTTACTCCTACGAGCAGTACTTC
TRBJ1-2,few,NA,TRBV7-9,CASSTRGGGYHGYTF,TGTGCCAGCAGCACGCGAGGTGGGGGATATCATGGCTACACCTTC
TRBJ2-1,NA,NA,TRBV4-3,CASSQAPLISNEQFF,TGCGCCAGCAGCCAAGCCCCCCTAATAAGTAATGAGCAGTTCTTC
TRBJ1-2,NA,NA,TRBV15,CATSRDPDGDYGYTF,TGTGCCACCAGCAGAGACCCAGACGGTGACTATGGCTACACCTTC
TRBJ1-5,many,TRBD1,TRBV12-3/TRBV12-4,CASTTGQFNQPQHF,TGTGCCAGCACCACGGGACAGTTCAATCAGCCCCAGCATTTT
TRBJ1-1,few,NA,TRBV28,CASILGGGSTEAFF,TGTGCCAGCATCTTGGGTGGAGGTTCCACTGAAGCTTTCTTT
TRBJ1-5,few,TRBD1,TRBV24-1,CATSDSGGFSNQPQHF,TGTGCCACCAGTGATTCAGGGGGCTTTAGCAATCAGCCCCAGCATTTT